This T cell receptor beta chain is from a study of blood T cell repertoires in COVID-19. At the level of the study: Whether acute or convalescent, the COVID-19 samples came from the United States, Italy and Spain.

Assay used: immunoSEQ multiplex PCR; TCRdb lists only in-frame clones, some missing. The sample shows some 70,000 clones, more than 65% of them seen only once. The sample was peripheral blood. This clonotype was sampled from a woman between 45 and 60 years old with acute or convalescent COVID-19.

The DNA for the CDR3 is TGTGCCAGCAGGGAACCGGGACAGGGTTTTCAGCCCCAGCATTTT. It yields the protein CASREPGQGFQPQHF. This chain uses TRBV28 with TRBJ1-5, with 9 positions matching TRBD1. Germline values: CDR1 MDHEN, CDR2 SYDVKM. V was pared by 6 bases and J by 6 bases, with 9 bases of the junction left unmatched. The CDR3 loop spans 15 amino acids.